The clone carrying this TCR beta chain was picked up a small number of times. What it binds is not known. None of the patients had undergone any treatment ahead of thyroid surgery. This sample is drawn from a study of metastatic and nonmetastatic thyroid tumors. Overall study context: Both malignant and benign thyroid patients supplied peripheral blood and tumor or nodule tissue samples, across which the repertoires of these patients were then compared.

Authors' data handling: For papillary thyroid cancer, a distant-metastasis classifier was constructed from CDR3 differences observed across clinicopathological groups. Using MiXCR, TCRdb reanalyzed the PCR reads. TCRdb assigned the V and J calls; the authors' analysis was not used. The sample has roughly 6,000 clones, approximately 30% seen once. Study-level results: TCR beta diversity was reportedly significantly higher in malignant thyroid tumors than benign nodules, in blood and tumor.

Germline CDR1 and CDR2: MNHEY and SMNVEV (reference sequence). This CDR3 is 17 amino acids long. V lost 1 base to trimming and J lost 10 bases; unmatched junction nucleotides: 11. The sample taken for sequencing was adjacent normal tissue. V usage is TRBV27 and J usage is TRBJ2-1; 12 nucleotides align to TRBD2. The sequence was obtained from a male donor with papillary thyroid cancer or a benign thyroid nodule (not recorded which). Some clones in this sample may be carry-over from other donors' samples. CDR3 DNA: TGTGCCAGCAGTTTATTCTCCTCTGGACTAGCGGGAACAGAGCAGTTCTTC. Translating it yields CASSLFSSGLAGTEQFF.